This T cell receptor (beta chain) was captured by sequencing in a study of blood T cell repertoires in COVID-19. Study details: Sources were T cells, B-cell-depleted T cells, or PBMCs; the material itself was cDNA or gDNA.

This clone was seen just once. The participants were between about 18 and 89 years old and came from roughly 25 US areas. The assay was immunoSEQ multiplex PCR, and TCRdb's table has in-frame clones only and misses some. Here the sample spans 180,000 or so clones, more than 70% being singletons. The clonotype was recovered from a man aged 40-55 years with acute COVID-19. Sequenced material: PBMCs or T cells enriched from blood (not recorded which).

CDR3 in amino acids: CSARLAGVTYEQYF. CDR3 DNA: TGCAGCGCCCGACTAGCGGGGGTAACCTACGAGCAGTACTTC. The chain has TRBV29-1 and TRBJ2-7; 12 bases are a match to TRBD2. Trimming cost V 7 bases and J 2 bases; bases outside gene matches: 6. This CDR3 is 14 amino acids long. Per germline, CDR1 SQVTM and CDR2 ANQGSEA.